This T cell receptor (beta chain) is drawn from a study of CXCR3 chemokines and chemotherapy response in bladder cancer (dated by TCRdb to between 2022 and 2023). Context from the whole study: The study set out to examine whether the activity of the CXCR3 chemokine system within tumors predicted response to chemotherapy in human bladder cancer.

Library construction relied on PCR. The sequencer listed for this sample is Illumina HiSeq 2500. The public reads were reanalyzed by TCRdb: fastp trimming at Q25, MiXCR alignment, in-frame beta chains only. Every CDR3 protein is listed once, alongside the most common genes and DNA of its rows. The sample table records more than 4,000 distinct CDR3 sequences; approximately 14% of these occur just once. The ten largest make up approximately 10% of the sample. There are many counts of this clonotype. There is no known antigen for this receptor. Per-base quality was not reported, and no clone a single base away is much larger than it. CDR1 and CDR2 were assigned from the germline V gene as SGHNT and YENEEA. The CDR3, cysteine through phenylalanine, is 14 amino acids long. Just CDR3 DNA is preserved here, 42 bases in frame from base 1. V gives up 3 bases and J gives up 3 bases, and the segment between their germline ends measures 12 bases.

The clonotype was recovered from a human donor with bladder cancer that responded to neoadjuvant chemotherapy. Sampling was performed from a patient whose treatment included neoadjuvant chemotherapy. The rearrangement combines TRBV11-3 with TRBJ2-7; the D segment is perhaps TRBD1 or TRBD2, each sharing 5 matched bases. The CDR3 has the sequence CASSFGGSVYEQYF. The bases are TGTGCCAGCAGCTTTGGGGGAAGCGTCTACGAGCAGTACTTC.